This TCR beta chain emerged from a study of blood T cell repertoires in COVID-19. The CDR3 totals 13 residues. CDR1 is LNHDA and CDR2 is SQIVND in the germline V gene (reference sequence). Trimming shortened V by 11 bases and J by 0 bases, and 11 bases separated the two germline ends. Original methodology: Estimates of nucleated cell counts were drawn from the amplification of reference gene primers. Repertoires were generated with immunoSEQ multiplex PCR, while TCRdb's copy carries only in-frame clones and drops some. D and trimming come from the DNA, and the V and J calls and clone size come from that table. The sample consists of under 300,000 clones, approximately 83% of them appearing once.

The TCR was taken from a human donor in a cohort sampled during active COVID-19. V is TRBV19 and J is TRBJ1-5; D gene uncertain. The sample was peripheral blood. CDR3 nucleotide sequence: TGTGCCGCTCGCGCGGATAGCAATCAGCCCCAGCATTTT. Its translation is CAARADSNQPQHF.